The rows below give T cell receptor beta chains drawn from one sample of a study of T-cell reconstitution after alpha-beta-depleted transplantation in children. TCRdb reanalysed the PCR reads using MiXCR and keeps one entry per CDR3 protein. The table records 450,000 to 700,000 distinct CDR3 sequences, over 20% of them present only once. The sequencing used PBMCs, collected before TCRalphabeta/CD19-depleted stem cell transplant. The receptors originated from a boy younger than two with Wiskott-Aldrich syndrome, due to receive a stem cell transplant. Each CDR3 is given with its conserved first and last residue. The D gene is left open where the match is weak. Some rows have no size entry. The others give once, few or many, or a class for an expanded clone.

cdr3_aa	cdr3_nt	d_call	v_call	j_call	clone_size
CSAGTDRNTIYF	TGCAGTGCCGGGACGGATCGAAACACCATATATTTT	-	TRBV20-1	TRBJ1-3	few
CASSNGLGYNEQFF	TGTGCCAGTAGTAACGGACTAGGCTACAATGAGCAGTTCTTC	TRBD2	TRBV19	TRBJ2-1	-
CASSLGQPAMGEQYF	TGCGCCAGCAGCTTGGGTCAACCCGCTATGGGGGAGCAGTACTTC	-	TRBV5-1	TRBJ2-7	-
CASSPLQGKGSVYNEQFF	TGTGCCAGTAGTCCTCTACAGGGTAAGGGTAGCGTGTACAATGAGCAGTTCTTC	-	TRBV19	TRBJ2-1	-
CASRSRTGDAEQYF	TGCGCCAGCAGGTCAAGGACAGGGGATGCCGAGCAGTACTTC	TRBD1	TRBV5-1	TRBJ2-7	-
CASSLTLVQPQHF	TGTGCCAGCAGCTTAACGTTAGTACAGCCCCAGCATTTT	-	TRBV7-2	TRBJ1-5	-
CAWSVLRGALDTEAFF	TGTGCCTGGAGTGTCCTCAGGGGGGCGTTGGACACTGAAGCTTTCTTT	TRBD1	TRBV30	TRBJ1-1	few
CASSLQVTSGETQYF	TGTGCCAGCAGTTTACAGGTTACCTCGGGAGAGACCCAGTACTTC	-	TRBV28	TRBJ2-5	few
CASSGENNQPQHF	TGTGCCAGCAGTGGGGAGAACAATCAGCCCCAGCATTTT	-	TRBV7-8	TRBJ1-5	-
CASSEGGGRTDTQYF	TGTGCCAGCAGTGAAGGGGGGGGACGCACAGATACGCAGTATTTT	TRBD2	TRBV6-1	TRBJ2-3	-
CASSLGGTVHEQYF	TGTGCCAGCAGCTTAGGCGGGACAGTCCACGAGCAGTACTTC	-	TRBV7-6	TRBJ2-7	many
CASSYLLQGENTEAFF	TGCGCCAGCAGTTACCTTTTACAGGGGGAGAACACTGAAGCTTTCTTT	TRBD1	TRBV5-1	TRBJ1-1	-
CASSLLADTQYF	TGTGCCAGCAGCTTACTAGCAGATACGCAGTATTTT	-	TRBV5-1	TRBJ2-3	many